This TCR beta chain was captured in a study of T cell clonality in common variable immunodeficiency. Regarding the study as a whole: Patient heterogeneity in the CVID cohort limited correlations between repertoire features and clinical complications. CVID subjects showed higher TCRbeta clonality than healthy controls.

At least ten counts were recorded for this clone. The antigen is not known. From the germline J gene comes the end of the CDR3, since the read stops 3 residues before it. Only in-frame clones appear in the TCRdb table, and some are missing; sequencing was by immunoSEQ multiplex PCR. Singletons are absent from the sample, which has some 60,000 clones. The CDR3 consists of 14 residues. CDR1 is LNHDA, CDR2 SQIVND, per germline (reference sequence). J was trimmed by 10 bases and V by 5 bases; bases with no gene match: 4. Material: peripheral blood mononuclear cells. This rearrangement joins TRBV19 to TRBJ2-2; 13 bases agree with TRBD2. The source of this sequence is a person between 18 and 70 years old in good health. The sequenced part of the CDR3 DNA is TGTGCCAGTAGTCGACTAGCGGGGGGAGTGGAG. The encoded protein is CASSRLAGGVE. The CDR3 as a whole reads CASSRLAGGVELFF.